These 14 T cell receptor beta chains originate from one sample sequenced in a study of shared clonotypes between healthy human individuals. The method was immunoSEQ multiplex PCR; TCRdb's version includes in-frame clones alone and lacks a portion of them. The sample gives more than 500,000 clones, roughly 95% of which show up once; 0.055% to 0.075% is in the top ten. The sequenced sample consisted of naive CD4+ T cells sorted from blood. Subset noted: CD45RA+ positively selected. The receptors derive from a woman between 25 and 40 years old in good health.

This chain connects TRBV5-4 to TRBJ1-2; D remains ambiguous. V gave up 7 bases and J gave up 4 bases, with 20 bases separating them. The CDR3 has 15 residues. The germline V gene has CDR1 SGHNT and CDR2 YYREEE (reference sequence). DNA of the CDR3: TGTGCCAGCCTTGTATGCCCAGGAAAGACCTATGGCTACACCTTC. It specifies CASLVCPGKTYGYTF.

The V and J genes are TRBV25-1 and TRBJ2-3; 9 nucleotides align to TRBD2. The germline CDR1 and CDR2 sequences are MGHDK and SYGVNS. The J segment lost 3 bases and the V segment lost 4 bases, leaving 8 bases of the junction unmatched. The CDR3 has 16 residues. The CDR3, as DNA: TGTGCCAGCAGTGTCGGGGTTAGCGGGAGAACAGATACGCAGTATTTT. It yields the protein CASSVGVSGRTDTQYF.

The chain recombines TRBV5-8 with TRBJ2-3; no clear D. Trimming removed 3 bases from V and 1 base from J, with 3 bases in between. Germline loops: CDR1 SGHTS, CDR2 YDEGEE. The CDR3 totals 12 residues. The CDR3 bases are TGTGCCAGCAGCTCGGGCACAGATACGCAGTATTTT. This gives the protein CASSSGTDTQYF.

This sequence joins TRBV29-1 and TRBJ2-5; no clear D gene. The DNA end is a closer match to TRBJ2-7, so the J assignment may be wrong. The CDR3 has 13 amino acids. Per germline, CDR1 SQVTM and CDR2 ANQGSEA. The chain's CDR3 is CSVALGGLYEQYF. In nucleotides, the CDR3 is TGCAGCGTTGCCTTAGGTGGGTTATACGAGCAGTACTTC.

The chain couples TRBV6-5 to TRBJ1-2; D unresolved. With 2 bases removed from V and 4 bases from J, the gap between germline ends came to 8 bases. Germline CDR1 reads MNHEY; CDR2 reads SVGAGI. This CDR3 contains 13 residues. CDR3 in amino acids: CASSYRQTYGYTF. The CDR3 nucleotides are TGTGCCAGCAGTTACCGTCAGACCTATGGCTACACCTTC.

The chain is built from TRBV13 and TRBJ2-3; D not resolved. Germline V CDR1 and CDR2: PRHDT, FYEKMQ (reference sequence). Trimming removed 5 bases at V and 2 bases at J, with 5 bases between. This CDR3 spans 12 amino acids. CDR3 in amino acids: CASSTITDTQYF. The CDR3 DNA sequence: TGTGCCAGCAGCACAATCACAGATACGCAGTATTTT.

The rearrangement links TRBV30 to TRBJ2-3, with 8 bases identical to TRBD1. V lost 4 bases, J lost 2 bases, and 8 bases stayed unmatched. Germline V gene data show CDR1 as GTSNPN and CDR2 as SVGIG (reference sequence). CDR3 length: 15 residues. The chain's CDR3 is CAWTPWTGHTDTQYF. In DNA, the CDR3 is TGTGCCTGGACTCCTTGGACAGGGCACACAGATACGCAGTATTTT.

The chain joins TRBV28 to TRBJ2-1; TRBD1 matches 11 bases. The trim removed 10 bases at V and 6 bases at J, leaving 8 bases unmatched. Germline-derived CDR1 and CDR2 are MDHEN and SYDVKM. The CDR3 spans 14 residues. CDR3 nucleotide sequence: TGTGCCACCTTTAGCGGGACAGGGGGCAATGAGCAGTTCTTC. This encodes CATFSGTGGNEQFF.

The CDR3 region is CASSEALVLNTGELFF. DNA of the CDR3: TGTGCCAGCAGTGAAGCGCTCGTCTTGAACACCGGGGAGCTGTTTTTT. The chain carries TRBV2 and TRBJ2-2; no clear D. Germline CDR1 is SNHLY and CDR2 is FYNNEI. The V end lost 0 bases, the J end lost 1 base, and 9 bases lay between the germline ends. The length of the CDR3 is 16 residues.

The chain uses TRBV6-5 and TRBJ2-7; D possibly uses TRBD1 or TRBD2 (5 bases each). Deletions cut 0 bases from V and 0 bases from J, with 12 bases between. This CDR3 has 16 residues. CDR1 is MNHEY, CDR2 SVGAGI, per germline. The CDR3 loop is CASSYSRDLGSYEQYF. The CDR3 DNA is TGTGCCAGCAGTTACTCAAGGGACCTCGGCTCCTACGAGCAGTACTTC.

The chain uses TRBV2 and TRBJ2-7; D may be TRBD1 or TRBD2 (5 bases each). The CDR3 is 14 amino acids. Between the trimmed V and J ends, which lost 4 bases and 2 bases, there was a span of 12 bases. The germline V gene has CDR1 SNHLY and CDR2 FYNNEI. CDR3 amino acids: CASSASLGAYEQYF. Here the CDR3 DNA reads TGTGCCAGCAGTGCTAGTCTGGGGGCCTACGAGCAGTACTTC. The full variable domain, rest sourced from reference TRBV2 and TRBJ2-7, is EPEVTQTPSHQVTQMGQEVILRCVPISNHLYFYWYRQILGQKVEFLVSFYNNEISEKSEIFDDQFSVERPDGSNFTLKIRSTKLEDSAMYFCASSASLGAYEQYFGPGTRLTVT.

The chain uses TRBV25-1 and TRBJ2-7; 8 positions match TRBD2. CDR1 and CDR2 (germline): MGHDK, SYGVNS. With 5 bases clipped from V and 4 bases from J, the junction kept 19 bases outside the gene matches. The CDR3 has 18 amino acids. The CDR3 DNA is TGTGCCAGCAGTTCCGCGGGAGGACCAGTTCAAACCTGTTACGAGCAGTACTTC. Translation gives CASSSAGGPVQTCYEQYF.

The chain is built from TRBV2 and TRBJ1-6, with TRBD1 matching 8 bases. Germline CDR1 is SNHLY and CDR2 is FYNNEI. The V gene end was trimmed by 6 bases and the J gene end by 4 bases; junction bases not matched to a gene: 2. The CDR3 runs 14 residues. In nucleotides, the CDR3 is TGTGCCAGCAGCAGACAGGGGTATAATTCACCCCTCCACTTT. Its translation is CASSRQGYNSPLHF.

CDR3 region: CASSQGGSYEQYF. CDR3 in DNA: TGTGCCAGCTCACAGGGGGGCTCCTACGAGCAGTACTTC. V and J are TRBV18 and TRBJ2-7; D is possibly TRBD1 or TRBD2 (6 bases each). Per the germline V gene, CDR1 is KGHSH and CDR2 is LQKENI. This CDR3 comprises 13 residues. The germline V and J ends were trimmed by 4 bases and 0 bases, with 7 bases remaining between them.